There are a few counts of the clone carrying this T cell receptor (beta chain). Its antigen is unidentified. The sample belongs to a study of identical twins. Study-wide results and caveats: Abundant beta clonotypes from cord blood had fewer insertions, unlike memory repertoires, which showed none.

The cDNA had a unique molecular identifier and a template-switch universal primer site. TCRdb itself ran the 5' RACE reads through MiXCR, one entry per CDR3 protein. The sample includes roughly 710,000 distinct CDR3 sequences, approximately 6.1% of them seen just once. The CDR3 length is 18 residues. The germline V gene encodes CDR1 MNHEY and CDR2 SMNVEV (reference sequence). V trimming: 3 bases; J trimming: 5 bases; junction bases outside the gene matches: 8. The sample comprised naive T cells sorted from blood. The chain is built from TRBV27 and TRBJ2-2; 14 positions agree with TRBD2. The source is a man between 18 and 29 years old in good health. Here the CDR3 reads CASSLLGLAGVRTGELFF. The CDR3 DNA is TGTGCCAGCAGTTTGTTGGGACTAGCGGGAGTGAGGACCGGGGAGCTGTTTTTT.